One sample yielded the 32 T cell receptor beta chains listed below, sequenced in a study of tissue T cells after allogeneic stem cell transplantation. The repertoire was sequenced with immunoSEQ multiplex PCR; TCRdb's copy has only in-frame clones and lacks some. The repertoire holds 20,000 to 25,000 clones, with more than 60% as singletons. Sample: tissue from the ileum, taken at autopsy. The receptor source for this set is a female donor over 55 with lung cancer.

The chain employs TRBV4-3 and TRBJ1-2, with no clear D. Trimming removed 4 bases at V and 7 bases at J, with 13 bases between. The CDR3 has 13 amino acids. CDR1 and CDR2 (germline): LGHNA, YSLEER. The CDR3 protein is CASSPGERVGYTF. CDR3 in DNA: TGCGCCAGCAGCCCGGGCGAGAGGGTTGGCTACACCTTC.

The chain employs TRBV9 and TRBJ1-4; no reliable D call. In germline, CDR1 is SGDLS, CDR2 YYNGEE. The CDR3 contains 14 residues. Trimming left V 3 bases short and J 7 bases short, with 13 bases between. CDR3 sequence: CASSGSTPGEKLFF. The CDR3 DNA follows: TGTGCCAGCAGCGGTTCGACTCCTGGTGAAAAACTGTTTTTT.

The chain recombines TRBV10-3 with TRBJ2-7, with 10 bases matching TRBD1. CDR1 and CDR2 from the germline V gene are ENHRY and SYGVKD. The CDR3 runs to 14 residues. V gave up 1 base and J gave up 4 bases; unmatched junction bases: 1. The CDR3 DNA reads TGTGCCATCAGTGAGTGGACAGGGGGATACGAGCAGTACTTC. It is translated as CAISEWTGGYEQYF.

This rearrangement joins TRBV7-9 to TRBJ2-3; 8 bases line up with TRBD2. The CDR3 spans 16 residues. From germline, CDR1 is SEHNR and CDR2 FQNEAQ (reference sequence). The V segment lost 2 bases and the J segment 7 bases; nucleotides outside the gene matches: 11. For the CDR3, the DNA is TGTGCCAGCAGCTTATCGGCGGGGGGAGATATGTATACGCAGTATTTT. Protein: CASSLSAGGDMYTQYF.

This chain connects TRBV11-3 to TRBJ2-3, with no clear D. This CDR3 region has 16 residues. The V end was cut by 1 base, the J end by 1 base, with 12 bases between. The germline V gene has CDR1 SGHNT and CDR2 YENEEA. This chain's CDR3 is CASSLGTGRGTDTQYF. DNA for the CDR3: TGTGCCAGCAGCTTAGGAACCGGAAGGGGCACAGATACGCAGTATTTT. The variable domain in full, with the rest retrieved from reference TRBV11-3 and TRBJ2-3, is EAGVVQSPRYKIIEKKQPVAFWCNPISGHNTLYWYLQNLGQGPELLIRYENEEAVDDSQLPKDRFSAERLKGVDSTLKIQPAELGDSAVYLCASSLGTGRGTDTQYFGPGTRLTVL.

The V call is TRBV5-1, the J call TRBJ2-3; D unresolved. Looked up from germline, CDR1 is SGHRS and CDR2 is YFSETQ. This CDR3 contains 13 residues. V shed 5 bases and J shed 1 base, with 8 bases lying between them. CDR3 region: CASSLAGTDTQYF. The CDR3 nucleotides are TGCGCCAGCAGTCTCGCAGGCACAGATACGCAGTATTTT.

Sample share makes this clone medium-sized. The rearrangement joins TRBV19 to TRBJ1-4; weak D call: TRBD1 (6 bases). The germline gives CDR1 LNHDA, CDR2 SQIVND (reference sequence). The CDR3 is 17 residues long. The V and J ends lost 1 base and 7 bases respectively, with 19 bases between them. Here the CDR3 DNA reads TGTGCCAGTAGTATAGTCCCCCCGCAGGGGTTGGGTGAAAAACTGTTTTTT. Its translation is CASSIVPPQGLGEKLFF.

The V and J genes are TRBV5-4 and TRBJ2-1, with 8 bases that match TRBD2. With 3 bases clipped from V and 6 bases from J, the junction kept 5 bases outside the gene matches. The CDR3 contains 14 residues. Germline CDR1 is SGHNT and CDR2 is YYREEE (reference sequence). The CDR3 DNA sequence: TGTGCCAGCAGCTCGGGGGGGGCCCTCAATGAGCAGTTCTTC. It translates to CASSSGGALNEQFF. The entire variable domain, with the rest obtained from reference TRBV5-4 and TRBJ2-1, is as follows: ETGVTQSPTHLIKTRGQQVTLRCSSQSGHNTVSWYQQALGQGPQFIFQYYREEENGRGNFPPRFSGLQFPNYSSELNVNALELDDSALYLCASSSGGALNEQFFGPGTRLTVL.

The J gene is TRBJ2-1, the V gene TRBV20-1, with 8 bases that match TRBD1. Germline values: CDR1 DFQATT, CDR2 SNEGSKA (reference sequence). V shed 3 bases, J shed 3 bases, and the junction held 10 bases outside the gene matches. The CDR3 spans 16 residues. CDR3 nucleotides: TGCAGTGCTAGTGGTGCTCGGGACAGGTACTACAATGAGCAGTTCTTC. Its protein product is CSASGARDRYYNEQFF.

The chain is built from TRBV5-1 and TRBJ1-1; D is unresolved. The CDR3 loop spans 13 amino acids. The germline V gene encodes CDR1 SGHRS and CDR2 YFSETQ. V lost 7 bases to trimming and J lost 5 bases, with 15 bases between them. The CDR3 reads CASSRRQETEAFF. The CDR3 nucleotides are TGCGCCAGCTCCCGACGGCAAGAAACTGAAGCTTTCTTT.

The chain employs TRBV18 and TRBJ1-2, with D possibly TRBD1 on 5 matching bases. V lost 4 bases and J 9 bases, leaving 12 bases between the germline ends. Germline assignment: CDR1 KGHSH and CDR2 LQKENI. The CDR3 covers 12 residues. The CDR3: CASSLEGERYTF. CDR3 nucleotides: TGTGCCAGCTCACTTGAAGGGGAACGCTACACCTTC. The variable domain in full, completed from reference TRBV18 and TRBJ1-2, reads NAGVMQNPRHLVRRRGQEARLRCSPMKGHSHVYWYRQLPEEGLKFMVYLQKENIIDESGMPKERFSAEFPKEGPSILRIQQVVRGDSAAYFCASSLEGERYTFGSGTRLTVV.

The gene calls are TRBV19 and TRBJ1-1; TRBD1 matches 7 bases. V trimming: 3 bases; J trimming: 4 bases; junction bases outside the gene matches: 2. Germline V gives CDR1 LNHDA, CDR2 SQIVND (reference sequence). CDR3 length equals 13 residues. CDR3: CASSIKGATEAFF. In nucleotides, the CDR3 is TGTGCCAGTAGTATCAAGGGGGCCACTGAAGCTTTCTTT.

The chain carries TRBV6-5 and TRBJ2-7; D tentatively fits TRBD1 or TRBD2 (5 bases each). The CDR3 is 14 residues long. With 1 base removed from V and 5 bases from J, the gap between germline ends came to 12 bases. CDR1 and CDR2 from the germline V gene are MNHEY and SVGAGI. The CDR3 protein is CASSYWDGSNEQYF. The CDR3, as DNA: TGTGCCAGCAGTTACTGGGACGGAAGCAACGAGCAGTACTTC.

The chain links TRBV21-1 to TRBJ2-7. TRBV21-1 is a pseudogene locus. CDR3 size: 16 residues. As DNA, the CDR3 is TGTGCCAGCAGCACAAGGGATACTGGCGTTCCCTACGAGCAGTACTTC. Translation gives CASSTRDTGVPYEQYF.

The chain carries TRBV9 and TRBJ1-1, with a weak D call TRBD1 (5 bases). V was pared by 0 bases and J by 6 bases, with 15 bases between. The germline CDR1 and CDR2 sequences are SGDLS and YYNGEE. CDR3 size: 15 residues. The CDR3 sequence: CASSVAQQGRAEAFF. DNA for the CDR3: TGTGCCAGCAGCGTAGCTCAGCAGGGAAGGGCTGAAGCTTTCTTT. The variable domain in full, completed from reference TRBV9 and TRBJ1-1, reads DSGVTQTPKHLITATGQRVTLRCSPRSGDLSVYWYQQSLDQGLQFLIQYYNGEERAKGNILERFSAQQFPDLHSELNLSSLELGDSALYFCASSVAQQGRAEAFFGQGTRLTVV.

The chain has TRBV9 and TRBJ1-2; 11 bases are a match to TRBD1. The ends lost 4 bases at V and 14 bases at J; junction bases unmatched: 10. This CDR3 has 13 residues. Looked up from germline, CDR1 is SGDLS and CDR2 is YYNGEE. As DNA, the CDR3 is TGTGCCAGCAGCCCGGACAGGGGGCGCGAGTCTACCTTC. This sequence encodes CASSPDRGRESTF.

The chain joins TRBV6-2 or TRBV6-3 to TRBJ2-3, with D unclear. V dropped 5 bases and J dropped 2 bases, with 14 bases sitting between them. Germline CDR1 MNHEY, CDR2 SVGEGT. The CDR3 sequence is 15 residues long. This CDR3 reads CASSRTAIPTDTQYF. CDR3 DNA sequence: TGTGCCAGCAGTAGAACAGCGATTCCCACAGATACGCAGTATTTT.

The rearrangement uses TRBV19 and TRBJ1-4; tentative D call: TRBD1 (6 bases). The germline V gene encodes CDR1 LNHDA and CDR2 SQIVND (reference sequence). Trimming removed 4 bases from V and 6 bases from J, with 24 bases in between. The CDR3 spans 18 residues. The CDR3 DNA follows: TGTGCCAGTAGTACGTTTTCTCTGGACACAGGGTGGGATGAAAAACTGTTTTTT. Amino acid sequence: CASSTFSLDTGWDEKLFF.

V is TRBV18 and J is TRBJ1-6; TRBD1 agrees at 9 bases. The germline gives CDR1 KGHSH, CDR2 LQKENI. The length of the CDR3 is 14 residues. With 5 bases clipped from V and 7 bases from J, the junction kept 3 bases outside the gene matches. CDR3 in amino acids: CASSGDRVNSPLHF. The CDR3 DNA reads TGTGCCAGCTCAGGGGACAGGGTCAATTCACCCCTCCACTTT. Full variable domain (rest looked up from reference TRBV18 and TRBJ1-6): NAGVMQNPRHLVRRRGQEARLRCSPMKGHSHVYWYRQLPEEGLKFMVYLQKENIIDESGMPKERFSAEFPKEGPSILRIQQVVRGDSAAYFCASSGDRVNSPLHFGNGTRLTVT.

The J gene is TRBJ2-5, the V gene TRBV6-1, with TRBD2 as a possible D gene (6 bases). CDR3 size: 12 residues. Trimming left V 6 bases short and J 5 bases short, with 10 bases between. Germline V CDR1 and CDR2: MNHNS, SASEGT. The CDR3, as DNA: TGTGCCAGCAGGACTAGTGCCGAGACCCAGTACTTC. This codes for CASRTSAETQYF.

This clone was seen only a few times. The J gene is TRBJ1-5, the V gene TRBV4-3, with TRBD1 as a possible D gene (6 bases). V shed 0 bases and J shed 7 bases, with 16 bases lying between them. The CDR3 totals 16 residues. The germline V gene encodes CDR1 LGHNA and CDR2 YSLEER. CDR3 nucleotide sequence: TGCGCCAGCAGCCAAGATGGGAGGGGGTCGGGGCAGCCCCAGCATTTT. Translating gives CASSQDGRGSGQPQHF.

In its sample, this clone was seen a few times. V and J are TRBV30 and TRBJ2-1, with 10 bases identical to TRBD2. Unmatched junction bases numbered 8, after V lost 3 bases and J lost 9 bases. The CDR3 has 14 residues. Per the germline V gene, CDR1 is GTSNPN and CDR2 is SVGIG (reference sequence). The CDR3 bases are TGTGCCTGGAGCAAAGCGGGAGGGACGGCTGAGCAGTTCTTC. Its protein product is CAWSKAGGTAEQFF.

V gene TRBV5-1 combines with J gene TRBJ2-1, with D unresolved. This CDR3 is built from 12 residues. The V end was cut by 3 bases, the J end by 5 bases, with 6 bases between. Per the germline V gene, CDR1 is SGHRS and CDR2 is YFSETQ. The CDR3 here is CASSSLNNEQFF. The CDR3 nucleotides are TGCGCCAGCAGCTCACTAAACAATGAGCAGTTCTTC.

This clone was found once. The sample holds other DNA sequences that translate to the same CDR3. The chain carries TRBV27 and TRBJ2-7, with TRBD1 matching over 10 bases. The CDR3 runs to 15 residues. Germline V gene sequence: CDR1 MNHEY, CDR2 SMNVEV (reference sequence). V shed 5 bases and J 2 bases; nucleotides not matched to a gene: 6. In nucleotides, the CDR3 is TGTGCCAGCAGTCCCCGGGACAGGGGTCCCTACGAGCAGTACTTC. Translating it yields CASSPRDRGPYEQYF.

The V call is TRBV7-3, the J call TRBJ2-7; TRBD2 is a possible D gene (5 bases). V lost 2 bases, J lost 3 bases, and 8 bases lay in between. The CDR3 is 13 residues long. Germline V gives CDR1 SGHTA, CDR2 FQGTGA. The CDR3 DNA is TGTGCCAGCAGCTTACATCGGGGCTACGAGCAGTACTTC. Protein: CASSLHRGYEQYF.

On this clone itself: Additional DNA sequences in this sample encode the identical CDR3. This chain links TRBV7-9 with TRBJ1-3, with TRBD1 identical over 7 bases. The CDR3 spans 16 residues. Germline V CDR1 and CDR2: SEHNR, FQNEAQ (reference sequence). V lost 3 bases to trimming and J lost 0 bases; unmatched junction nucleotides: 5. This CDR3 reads CASSLGQPNSGNTIYF. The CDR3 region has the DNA TGTGCCAGCAGCTTGGGACAGCCAAACTCTGGAAACACCATATATTTT.

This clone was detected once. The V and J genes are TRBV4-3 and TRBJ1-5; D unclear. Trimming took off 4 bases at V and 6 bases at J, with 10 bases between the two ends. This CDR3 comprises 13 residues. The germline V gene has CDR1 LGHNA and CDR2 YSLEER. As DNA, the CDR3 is TGCGCCAGCAGCCTAGATTCAAGTCAGCCCCAGCATTTT. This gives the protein CASSLDSSQPQHF.

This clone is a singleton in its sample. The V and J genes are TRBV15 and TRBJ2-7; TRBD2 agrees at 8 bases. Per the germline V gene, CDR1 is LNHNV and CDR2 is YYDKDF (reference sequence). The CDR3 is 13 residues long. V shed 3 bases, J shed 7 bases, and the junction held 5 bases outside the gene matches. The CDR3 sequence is CATSRRGAREQYF. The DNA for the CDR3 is TGTGCCACCAGCAGGCGGGGGGCGAGGGAGCAGTACTTC.

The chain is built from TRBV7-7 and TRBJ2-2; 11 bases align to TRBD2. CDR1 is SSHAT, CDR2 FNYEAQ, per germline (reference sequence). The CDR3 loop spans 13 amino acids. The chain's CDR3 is CASGRGNTGELFF. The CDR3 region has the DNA TGTGCTAGCGGGAGGGGGAACACCGGGGAGCTGTTTTTT.

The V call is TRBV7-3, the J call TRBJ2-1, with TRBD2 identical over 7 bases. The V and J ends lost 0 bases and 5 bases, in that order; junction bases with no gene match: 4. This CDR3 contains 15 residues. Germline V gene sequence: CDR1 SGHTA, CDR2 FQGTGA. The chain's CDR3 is CASSLTREPHNEQFF. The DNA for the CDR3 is TGTGCCAGCAGCTTAACGCGGGAGCCCCACAATGAGCAGTTCTTC.

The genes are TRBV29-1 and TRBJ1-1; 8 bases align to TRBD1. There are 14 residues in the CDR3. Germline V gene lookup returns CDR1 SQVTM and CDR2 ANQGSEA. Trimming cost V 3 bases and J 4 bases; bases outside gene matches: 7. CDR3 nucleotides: TGCAGCGTTGAGCGACAGGGGCTGGGCACTGAAGCTTTCTTT. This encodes CSVERQGLGTEAFF.

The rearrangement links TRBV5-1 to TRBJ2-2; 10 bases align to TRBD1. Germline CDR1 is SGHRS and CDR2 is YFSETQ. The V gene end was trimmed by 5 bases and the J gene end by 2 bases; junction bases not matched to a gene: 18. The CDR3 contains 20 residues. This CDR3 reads CASRLRTWAGTGVNTGELFF. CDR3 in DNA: TGCGCCAGCAGGTTGAGAACTTGGGCCGGGACAGGGGTAAACACCGGGGAGCTGTTTTTT.